This T cell receptor (beta chain) was observed in a study of beta chain features in type 1 diabetes. There are 11 residues in the CDR3. Trimming took off 4 bases at V and 7 bases at J, with 11 bases between the two ends. Germline V gene lookup returns CDR1 SQVTM and CDR2 ANQGSEA. The authors sorted CD4+ naive, central memory, regulatory and stem cell-like memory cells via CD45RO/CCR7/CD25/CD127/CD95/CD27. As to this clone: Its target is not known.

General study points: Fewer junction insertions and more nucleotide deletions appeared in type 1 diabetes patients. TCRB CDR3s were moderately but significantly shorter in Type 1 diabetes patients in all four CD4+ subsets. The similarity of naive, central memory and Treg TCRB repertoires appeared greater among patients than among healthy donors.

Every bit of the isolated RNA underwent reverse transcription, so sequencing read expressed TCRB transcripts. Libraries were prepared by immunoSEQ multiplex PCR; TCRdb keeps only in-frame clonotypes and omits some of them. This table holds hundreds of thousands of clones, around 15% found once. The chain recombines TRBV29-1 with TRBJ2-7; D might be TRBD1 (5 bases). The receptor comes from a man aged 18 to 29 with type 1 diabetes. The sample consisted of naive CD4+ T cells from blood. CDR3 nucleotides: TGCAGCGTTGGAAGGGGTTTAGAGCAGTACTTC. It translates to CSVGRGLEQYF.